The text below deals with one T cell receptor (beta chain). The sample originates from a study of technical replicates of blood from four donors. The method was immunoSEQ multiplex PCR; TCRdb's version includes in-frame clones alone and lacks a portion of them. The table has some 11,000 clones, around 77% seen once; the top ten hold roughly 15%. The J segment lost 3 bases and the V segment lost 7 bases, leaving 4 bases of the junction unmatched. The CDR3 is made up of 14 amino acids. CDR1 is SNHLY and CDR2 is FYNNEI in the germline V gene. Sequenced sample: PBMCs. The TCR was taken from a human donor in good health. This chain joins TRBV2 and TRBJ2-7; 12 bases line up with TRBD2. For the CDR3, the DNA is TGTGCCAGCACCGGACTAGCGGGATACTACGAGCAGTACTTC. It codes for CASTGLAGYYEQYF. Variable domain in full (rest from reference TRBV2 and TRBJ2-7): EPEVTQTPSHQVTQMGQEVILRCVPISNHLYFYWYRQILGQKVEFLVSFYNNEISEKSEIFDDQFSVERPDGSNFTLKIRSTKLEDSAMYFCASTGLAGYYEQYFGPGTRLTVT.